This T cell receptor (beta chain) emerged from a study of cytomegalovirus exposure and HLA in healthy donors. Everyone who donated was a healthy bone marrow donor. Donors were nominally healthy when sampled, though unrecorded immune exposures were likely. The CDR3 consists of 14 residues. V lost 4 bases, J lost 0 bases, and 4 bases lay in between. Germline loops: CDR1 LNHDA, CDR2 SQIVND (reference sequence). Notes on this clone: The target antigen is unknown.

PCR involved 60 Vbeta and 13 Jbeta primers. The table came from immunoSEQ multiplex PCR; TCRdb's copy has only in-frame clones and leaves some out. The table includes about 160,000 clones, roughly 70% detected once. Study-wide results and limits: Several of the most significant clusters were apparently associated with common viral pathogens in a later analysis. The number of N-insertions in an Asian-associated ancestry cluster was reportedly below the roughly 620-donor mean in a later analysis.

Material: PBMCs. V gene TRBV19 combines with J gene TRBJ2-6; D remains ambiguous. The receptor's source is a middle-aged man in good health and CMV-seropositive. The CDR3 sequence is CASSTFSGANVLTF. In DNA, the CDR3 is TGTGCCAGTAGTACATTCTCTGGGGCCAACGTCCTGACTTTC.